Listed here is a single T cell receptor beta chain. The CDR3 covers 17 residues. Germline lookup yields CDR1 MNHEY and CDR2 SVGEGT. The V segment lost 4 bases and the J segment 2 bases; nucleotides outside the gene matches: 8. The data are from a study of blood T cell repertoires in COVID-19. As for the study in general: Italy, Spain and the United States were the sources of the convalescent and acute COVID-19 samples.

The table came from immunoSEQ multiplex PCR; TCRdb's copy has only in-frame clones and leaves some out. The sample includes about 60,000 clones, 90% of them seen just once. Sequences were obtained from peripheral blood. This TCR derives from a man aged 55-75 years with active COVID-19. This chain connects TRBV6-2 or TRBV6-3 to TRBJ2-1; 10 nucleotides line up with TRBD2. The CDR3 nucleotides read TGTGCCAGCAGTTCCTGGGGAAGCGGGAGGGCCTACAATGAGCAGTTCTTC. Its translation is CASSSWGSGRAYNEQFF.